The clone carrying this TCR beta chain has at least ten counts. The entire patient cohort was treatment-naive prior to thyroid surgery. MiXCR was used by TCRdb to re-call the PCR reads. This sample has just under 60,000 clones, with about a sixth found just once. V lost 3 bases and J 7 bases, leaving 15 bases between the germline ends. CDR3 length: 15 amino acids. Germline assignment: CDR1 SGHTA and CDR2 FQGNSA. These data belong to a study of metastatic and nonmetastatic thyroid tumors. The receptor's source is a male donor with papillary thyroid cancer or a benign thyroid nodule (not recorded which). Some clones in this sample may be carry-over from other donors' samples. This rearrangement joins TRBV7-2 to TRBJ2-2; D may be TRBD1 (5 bases). Sequencing input: blood. The CDR3 reads CASSLGPGNGGELFF. The CDR3 DNA is TGTGCCAGCAGCTTGGGGCCTGGTAATGGCGGGGAGCTGTTTTTT.